A selection of T cell receptor beta chains follows, all from one sample in a study of early T cells in non-severe SARS-CoV-2 infection. One entry per CDR3 protein, called by TCRdb with MiXCR from the 5' RACE reads. The repertoire holds about 76,000 distinct CDR3 sequences, with 15% to 19% as singletons. What was sequenced was whole blood. These receptors were taken from an adult who was a healthcare worker with PCR-confirmed SARS-CoV-2 infection or an uninfected control (not recorded which). Each CDR3 is given with its conserved first and last residue. D genes are given only for firm matches. Clone size is given for some rows only: seen once, a few or many times, or a class if the clone is expanded.

J | D | V | size | DNA | CDR3
TRBJ2-6 | TRBD1 | TRBV4-3 | many | TGCGCCAGCAGCCAAGCCACAGGGGGCGCTGGGGCCAACGTCCTGACTTTC | CASSQATGGAGANVLTF
TRBJ1-5 | - | TRBV6-2/TRBV6-3 | few | TGTGCCAGCAGTCCCGGGGGGGGCTTTCAGCCCCAGCATTTT | CASSPGGGFQPQHF
TRBJ1-6 | - | TRBV5-5 | - | TGTGCCAGCAGCTTGGACTTGGGCAGGGCATACTCACCCCTCCACTTT | CASSLDLGRAYSPLHF
TRBJ1-1 | TRBD1 | TRBV5-4 | few | TGTGCCAGCAGCTCCGGGACAGGGACTCGTGAAGCTTTCTTT | CASSSGTGTREAFF
TRBJ1-2 | - | TRBV7-2 | - | TGTGCCAGCAGCTTAGTAGGGGTCGGAGGCTACACCTTC | CASSLVGVGGYTF
TRBJ1-2 | - | TRBV13 | few | TGTGCCAGCAGCTCCGGGACGGCCTCTGGCTACACCTTC | CASSSGTASGYTF
TRBJ2-7 | TRBD2 | TRBV9 | - | TGTGCCAGCAGCGTGGCCCGGACTAGCGGCTCCTACGAGCAGTACTTC | CASSVARTSGSYEQYF
TRBJ2-2 | - | TRBV12-3/TRBV12-4 | few | TGTGCCAGCATTGCGAAAGGGGGATTTGCCGGGGAGCTGTTTTTT | CASIAKGGFAGELFF
TRBJ1-1 | TRBD1 | TRBV7-6 | few | TGTGCCAGCAGCCGGGGTGGGACAGTGGGAGCTTTCTTT | CASSRGGTVGAFF
TRBJ2-1 | TRBD2 | TRBV6-6 | - | TGTGCCAGCAGTAGCGGGGGGCCCTACAATGAGCAGTTCTTC | CASSSGGPYNEQFF
TRBJ2-7 | - | TRBV5-1 | - | TGCGCCAGCAGCTTGGGACTACTCTCCTACGAGCAGTACTTC | CASSLGLLSYEQYF
TRBJ2-3 | - | TRBV28 | few | TGTGCCAGCAGTTTACCCCTAGTGGAGCAGTATTTT | CASSLPLVEQYF
TRBJ2-7 | TRBD2 | TRBV7-9 | few | TGTGCCAGCAGCTTAGTTTCTAGCGGGCAGTACGAGCAGTACTTC | CASSLVSSGQYEQYF
TRBJ1-2 | - | TRBV6-2/TRBV6-3 | - | TGTGCCAGCACCACCCGCCGAACGGACAGCATTGGCTACACCTTC | CASTTRRTDSIGYTF
TRBJ2-1 | - | TRBV7-2 | few | TGTGCCAGCAGACAAAGGACTAATGAGCAGTTCTTC | CASRQRTNEQFF
TRBJ2-1 | TRBD1 | TRBV3-1 | - | TGTGCCAGCAGCCAAGATGGACAGGGGTGGGACAATGAGCAGTTCTTC | CASSQDGQGWDNEQFF
TRBJ2-7 | - | TRBV7-2 | - | TGTGCCAGCAGCTTAGCGGGACTTACCTACGAGCAGTACTTC | CASSLAGLTYEQYF
TRBJ2-2 | - | TRBV5-6 | few | TGTGCCAGCACCCCTCCGCCAGGCGGCACCGGGGAGCTGTTTTTT | CASTPPPGGTGELFF
TRBJ2-3 | TRBD2 | TRBV7-2 | - | TGTGCCAGCAGCTTAGGAGCGGGAGAAGGTTCAGATACGCAGTATTTT | CASSLGAGEGSDTQYF
TRBJ1-2 | - | TRBV24-1 | few | TGTGCCACCAGTGATTTCGGCGGCCTGAGGGGCTACACCTTC | CATSDFGGLRGYTF